These T cell receptor beta chains were read from a single sample in a study of blood T cell repertoires in COVID-19. Sequencing used immunoSEQ multiplex PCR; TCRdb keeps in-frame clones, though not all of them. The table shows 130,000 to 150,000 clones, with more than 75% occurring only once. Sequencing input: peripheral blood. The receptors were gathered from a man in his sixties with active or convalescent COVID-19. Both conserved end residues are part of each CDR3. D genes are given only for firm matches. Size is stated for part of the rows, as once, few or many counts, or as a class when the clone is expanded.

cdr3_nt	cdr3_aa	j_call	d_call	v_call	clone_size
TGTGCCAGCAGCTTTGACCCCCTGACAGATAAGCAAGAGACCCAGTACTTC	CASSFDPLTDKQETQYF	TRBJ2-5	-	TRBV5-5	-
TGCGCCAGCAGCTCCGGGGGAGGTCTGAACTACGAGCAGTACTTC	CASSSGGGLNYEQYF	TRBJ2-7	-	TRBV5-1	few
TGTGCCAGCTCGCGTCGCGCGGGGAGGGACTACGAGCAGTACTTC	CASSRRAGRDYEQYF	TRBJ2-7	TRBD2	TRBV18	few
TGTGCCTCTGGCCGGGACAGCCAAGAGACCCAGTACTTC	CASGRDSQETQYF	TRBJ2-5	TRBD1	TRBV10-3	-
TGTGCCAGCAGTGAAACGGGACAGGGTGCCGAAGATACGCAGTATTTT	CASSETGQGAEDTQYF	TRBJ2-3	TRBD1	TRBV2	-
TGTGCCAGCAGCTTTTCGGGACAGCTATCTGGAAACACCATATATTTT	CASSFSGQLSGNTIYF	TRBJ1-3	TRBD1	TRBV7-8	-
TGTGCCTGGAGTGTATTAAGGGGCCGGAATTCACCCCTCCACTTT	CAWSVLRGRNSPLHF	TRBJ1-6	-	TRBV30	-
TGCGCCAGCAGCCCCGACGAGGCCACTGAAGCTTTCTTT	CASSPDEATEAFF	TRBJ1-1	-	TRBV4-1	-
TGTGCCAGCAGTTTAGCGGACAGGGTTGGACAGCCCCAGCATTTT	CASSLADRVGQPQHF	TRBJ1-5	TRBD1	TRBV28	few
TGTGCCACCAGCAGGGCCGGCACAGATACGCAGTATTTT	CATSRAGTDTQYF	TRBJ2-3	-	TRBV24-1	-
TGTGCCACCAGCAGAGATGAGGAATCACCCCTCCACTTT	CATSRDEESPLHF	TRBJ1-6	-	TRBV15	-
TGTGCCAGCAGCCAAGATCAGGGGGGCGGGGCCGGGGAGCTGTTTTTT	CASSQDQGGGAGELFF	TRBJ2-2	-	TRBV4-2	-
TGTGCCAGCAGTTTAATGAGGGGACAGGGGGCAACTGAAGCTTTCTTT	CASSLMRGQGATEAFF	TRBJ1-1	TRBD1	TRBV28	once
TGTGCCAGTGCTTCAGCGGAGCCCTACGAGCAGTACTTC	CASASAEPYEQYF	TRBJ2-7	-	TRBV19	-
TGTGCCACCAGTGATCTAGACGGAGAGGCTTTCTTT	CATSDLDGEAFF	TRBJ1-1	-	TRBV24-1	-
TGCGCCAGCAGCTTGGCCCCCGGCGGTCAGCCCCAGCATTTT	CASSLAPGGQPQHF	TRBJ1-5	-	TRBV5-1	-
TGTGCCAGCAGCTTGGGCCAGAACTATGGCTACACCTTC	CASSLGQNYGYTF	TRBJ1-2	-	TRBV5-5	-
TGTGCCAGCAGCTTAGGATCTGGGGGCGGTGGCTACACCTTC	CASSLGSGGGGYTF	TRBJ1-2	-	TRBV7-9	-
TGCGCCAGCAGCCAAGATGGGGCAGGGGGCGTCCATCTCTATGGCTACACCTTC	CASSQDGAGGVHLYGYTF	TRBJ1-2	TRBD1	TRBV4-3	-
TGTGCCAGCAGCTTAACCAGGGGGCCGTACAATGAGCAGTTCTTC	CASSLTRGPYNEQFF	TRBJ2-1	TRBD1	TRBV7-3	-
TGTGCCAGCAGTTGGAAGGGAGGGCGTCAGCCCCAGCATTTT	CASSWKGGRQPQHF	TRBJ1-5	-	TRBV28	few
TGTGCCAGCAGTGCCGGGACACTAAGTTCCTACGAGCAGTACTTC	CASSAGTLSSYEQYF	TRBJ2-7	-	TRBV28	-
TGTGCCAGCAGCTCCCGGGACATCGATAATTCACCCCTCCACTTT	CASSSRDIDNSPLHF	TRBJ1-6	-	TRBV7-9	-
TGCAGCGTTTATATCCAGGGGCTGATGCCCTACGAGCAGTACTTC	CSVYIQGLMPYEQYF	TRBJ2-7	-	TRBV29-1	-
TGCGCCAGCAGCTTGGAGGGCAGGGGTTCCTACGAGCAGTACTTC	CASSLEGRGSYEQYF	TRBJ2-7	-	TRBV5-1	-
TGTGCCAGCAGCCTCCCCGGACGGGGAGGAGAGACCCAGTACTTC	CASSLPGRGGETQYF	TRBJ2-5	-	TRBV7-2	-
TGTGCCAGCAGTGCACAGGGACAGCGCTTCACAGATACGCAGTATTTT	CASSAQGQRFTDTQYF	TRBJ2-3	TRBD1	TRBV6-1	-
TGCGCCAGCAGCTACGGACAGGGGGCAAATGAGCAGTTCTTC	CASSYGQGANEQFF	TRBJ2-1	TRBD1	TRBV5-1	-
TGTGCCAGCAGGTCCCTAGCGGGGGGTAGGAATGAGCAGTTCTTC	CASRSLAGGRNEQFF	TRBJ2-1	TRBD2	TRBV27	once
TGTGCCAGCAGTTTGTGGCCGGAGCGGGGCTACACCTTC	CASSLWPERGYTF	TRBJ1-2	-	TRBV27	-
TGTGCCAGCAAGAGGAGTGGTTCGAATGAGCAGTTCTTC	CASKRSGSNEQFF	TRBJ2-1	-	TRBV5-4	-